A single sample is the source of the 17 T cell receptor beta chains below, sequenced in a study of response to subunit inactivated influenza vaccine. TCRdb re-called the RT-PCR reads with MiXCR, one entry per CDR3 protein. Of 450,000 to 600,000 distinct CDR3 sequences in the sample, 7.6% were seen once. Sequencing was performed on PBMCs from blood, taken about 24 months after vaccination. These receptors were taken from a man between 50 and 75 years old who received an inactivated influenza vaccine.

A few counts support this clonotype. The rearrangement links TRBV4-2 to TRBJ2-3, with 8 bases lining up with TRBD1. The CDR3 is 14 residues long. CDR1 is LGHNA, CDR2 YNFKEQ, per germline. V lost 5 bases to trimming and J lost 6 bases; unmatched junction nucleotides: 7. Written as DNA, the CDR3 is TGTGCCAGCAGCGGGGACAGGTTAAAGGATACGCAGTATTTT. It translates to CASSGDRLKDTQYF.

This clonotype was counted a few times. The chain joins TRBV12-3 or TRBV12-4 to TRBJ1-2; 8 bases line up with TRBD1. V dropped 0 bases and J dropped 5; count of bases not matched to a gene: 5. The CDR3 is made up of 15 amino acids. DNA for the CDR3: TGTGCCAGCAGTTTAGCTCGAGGGACAGGATATGGCTACACCTTC. Protein sequence: CASSLARGTGYGYTF.

This clonotype was seen ten or more times. The chain joins TRBV4-3 to TRBJ2-3; D remains ambiguous. CDR1 is LGHNA, CDR2 YSLEER, per germline. The V gene lost 0 bases and the J gene lost 0 bases, with 13 bases spanning the gap. The CDR3 runs 17 residues. This CDR3 reads CASSQEYIQSSTDTQYF. The CDR3 DNA follows: TGCGCCAGCAGCCAAGAATACATCCAATCTAGCACAGATACGCAGTATTTT.

The table lists this clonotype with many counts. The genes are TRBV12-3 or TRBV12-4 and TRBJ1-4; D is unclear. The CDR3 totals 13 residues. V dropped 5 bases and J dropped 2 bases, with 6 bases sitting between them. The CDR3 DNA follows: TGTGCCAGCAGTGTCGGGACTAATGAAAAACTGTTTTTT. Protein sequence: CASSVGTNEKLFF.

This clonotype appeared many times. The chain recombines TRBV7-2 with TRBJ1-6; the D gene is possibly TRBD1 (6 bases). V was clipped by 1 base and J by 10 bases, with 14 bases between them. Germline lookup yields CDR1 SGHTA and CDR2 FQGNSA. CDR3 length equals 15 residues. The CDR3 nucleotides read TGTGCCAGCAGCTTAGATTCGGGGGCAAGGTCACCCCTCCACTTT. This translates into CASSLDSGARSPLHF. The full variable domain, its missing parts supplied by reference TRBV7-2 and TRBJ1-6, is GAGVSQSPSNKVTEKGKDVELRCDPISGHTALYWYRQSLGQGLEFLIYFQGNSAPDKSGLPSDRFSAERTGGSVSTLTIQRTQQEDSAVYLCASSLDSGARSPLHFGNGTRLTVT.

This clonotype was detected ten times or more. V and J are TRBV5-1 and TRBJ2-1; D may be TRBD2 (6 bases). V lost 0 bases, J lost 9 bases, and 16 bases lay in between. Germline V gene data show CDR1 as SGHRS and CDR2 as YFSETQ. This CDR3 has 15 residues. This chain's CDR3 is CASSLEGRYQVEQFF. The CDR3 coding sequence is TGCGCCAGCAGCTTGGAGGGGAGGTACCAGGTTGAGCAGTTCTTC.

In its sample, this clonotype was seen a few times. V is TRBV10-3 and J is TRBJ1-2; TRBD1 is a possible D gene (6 bases). The V end lost 6 bases, the J end lost 8 bases, and 10 bases lay between the germline ends. The germline gives CDR1 ENHRY, CDR2 SYGVKD. CDR3 length: 11 amino acids. CDR3 DNA sequence: TGTGCCATCAGGGACAGTCTGGGCTACACCTTC. As protein: CAIRDSLGYTF.

This chain connects TRBV29-1 to TRBJ2-5; D is perhaps TRBD1 (7 bases). Germline V gene lookup returns CDR1 SQVTM and CDR2 ANQGSEA. V was cut by 7 bases and J by 2 bases, with 14 bases left in between. CDR3 length equals 13 residues. CDR3 in amino acids: CSARRGHQETQYF. In nucleotides, the CDR3 is TGCAGCGCGAGGAGGGGGCATCAAGAGACCCAGTACTTC.

This clonotype was counted at least ten times. J is TRBJ2-2 and V is TRBV29-1, with D hard to call. CDR3 length: 12 amino acids. Trimming stripped 6 bases from V and 2 bases from J, with 7 bases between. Germline V gene data show CDR1 as SQVTM and CDR2 as ANQGSEA. In nucleotides, the CDR3 is TGCAGCGTCCGTCTAAACACCGGGGAGCTGTTTTTT. Amino acid sequence: CSVRLNTGELFF.

This clonotype was recorded a few times. V usage is TRBV5-1 and J usage is TRBJ1-1, with TRBD1 as a possible D gene (6 bases). Germline CDR1 and CDR2: SGHRS and YFSETQ. V dropped 3 bases and J dropped 1 base, with 13 bases sitting between them. This CDR3 has 15 residues. The CDR3 nucleotides are TGCGCCAGCAGCTCGCCACAGGGAAAGAACACTGAAGCTTTCTTT. Translated: CASSSPQGKNTEAFF.

The chain couples TRBV20-1 to TRBJ1-2, with 8 positions matching TRBD1. This CDR3 has 16 amino acids. Germline CDR1 is DFQATT and CDR2 is SNEGSKA (reference sequence). J was trimmed by 0 bases and V by 5 bases; bases with no gene match: 11. CDR3 DNA sequence: TGCAGTGCTGAAGCCCTGCAGGGGGCGGCTAACTATGGCTACACCTTC. It specifies CSAEALQGAANYGYTF.

Only a few counts were recorded for this clonotype. V is TRBV9 and J is TRBJ2-7, with no clear D. Trimming pared 7 bases from V and 1 base from J, leaving 9 bases between. The CDR3 loop spans 12 amino acids. Germline V gene sequence: CDR1 SGDLS, CDR2 YYNGEE. CDR3 DNA sequence: TGTGCCAGCGGTTCAGGTTCCTACGAGCAGTACTTC. Translated, it gives CASGSGSYEQYF.

There are many counts of this clonotype. V is TRBV12-3 or TRBV12-4 and J is TRBJ2-7; possibly TRBD1 for D (5 bases). Trimming took off 6 bases at V and 4 bases at J, with 7 bases between the two ends. The CDR3 extends over 11 amino acids. CDR3 nucleotides: TGTGCCAGCAGACGACAGTACGAGCAGTACTTC. As protein: CASRRQYEQYF.

The chain employs TRBV29-1 and TRBJ2-1, with 7 bases aligning to TRBD2. J lost 5 bases, V lost 4 bases, and 8 bases had no gene match. Germline V CDR1 and CDR2: SQVTM, ANQGSEA. The CDR3 spans 14 residues. This CDR3 is CSVGAGNSHNEQFF. The CDR3 DNA reads TGCAGCGTTGGAGCGGGAAACTCTCACAATGAGCAGTTCTTC.

This clonotype was seen many times. J is TRBJ2-7 and V is TRBV29-1; TRBD1 matches 8 bases. CDR1 SQVTM and CDR2 ANQGSEA come from the germline V gene. V shed 5 bases, J shed 5 bases, and the junction held 11 bases outside the gene matches. The CDR3 has 14 amino acids. CDR3 nucleotides: TGCAGCGTTTCCCCAGGGGGCAGCCTGGACGAGCAGTACTTC. Protein sequence: CSVSPGGSLDEQYF.

This clonotype was observed at least ten times. The gene calls are TRBV5-1 and TRBJ2-3; TRBD2 matches 7 bases. The germline V gene encodes CDR1 SGHRS and CDR2 YFSETQ. V shed 2 bases, J shed 2 bases, and the junction held 5 bases outside the gene matches. The CDR3 contains 15 residues. In DNA form, the CDR3 reads TGCGCCAGCAGCTTCGGTAGCGGGCCCACAGATACGCAGTATTTT. Its protein is CASSFGSGPTDTQYF.

This clonotype has ten or more counts. The gene calls are TRBV29-1 and TRBJ2-5; D possibly corresponds to TRBD2 (5 bases). Germline loops: CDR1 SQVTM, CDR2 ANQGSEA. Trimming took 4 bases from V and 4 from J, leaving 13 bases between them. This CDR3 is built from 13 residues. The CDR3 nucleotides read TGCAGCGTTGGAAGTGGGAGAGGAGAGACCCAGTACTTC. Encoded protein: CSVGSGRGETQYF.